Listed below are T cell receptor beta chains from one sample, sequenced in a study of T cell responses to AZD1222 COVID-19 vaccine. Assay: immunoSEQ multiplex PCR; the TCRdb copy retains only in-frame clones and omits some. The data hold under 150,000 clones, with approximately 88% observed a single time. The material was peripheral blood, obtained on day 0 of MenACWY control vaccination. These receptors were taken from an adult in good health. Each CDR3 is given with its conserved first and last residue. The D gene is left open where the match is weak. Clone size appears in some rows only: once, few, many, or a class for an expanded clone.

size | J | V | D | CDR3 | DNA
NA | TRBJ2-1 | TRBV3-1/TRBV3-2 | NA | CASSRGGGNEQFF | TGTGCCAGCAGCCGAGGGGGTGGCAATGAGCAGTTCTTC
NA | TRBJ2-7 | TRBV6-5 | TRBD2 | CASSLAGGRDEQYF | TGTGCCAGCAGTTTAGCGGGAGGTCGCGACGAGCAGTACTTC
NA | TRBJ2-3 | TRBV28 | NA | CASNRGYSTDTQYF | TGTGCCAGCAACCGGGGATATAGCACAGATACGCAGTATTTT
NA | TRBJ2-1 | TRBV2 | TRBD1 | CASSEERGLGNEQFF | TGTGCCAGCAGTGAAGAGAGGGGGCTTGGCAATGAGCAGTTCTTC
NA | TRBJ2-4 | TRBV29-1 | TRBD1 | CSVVGRGRMTAKNIQYF | TGCAGCGTTGTGGGCAGGGGGCGAATGACAGCCAAAAACATTCAGTACTTC
NA | TRBJ1-4 | TRBV10-2 | NA | CASSPTDQGAEKLFF | TGCGCCAGCAGCCCGACAGACCAAGGTGCTGAAAAACTGTTTTTT
NA | TRBJ1-2 | TRBV7-9 | TRBD1 | CASSLRQQGADGYTF | TGTGCCAGCAGCTTACGCCAACAGGGGGCCGATGGCTACACCTTC
NA | TRBJ1-2 | TRBV28 | TRBD1 | CASSMRQGAYGYTF | TGTGCCAGCAGTATGAGACAGGGGGCTTATGGCTACACCTTC
NA | TRBJ2-5 | TRBV5-1 | NA | CASSLPEGGGETQYF | TGCGCCAGCAGCCTCCCTGAGGGGGGGGGAGAGACCCAGTACTTC
NA | TRBJ2-7 | TRBV11-2 | TRBD2 | CASREGLAGSYEQYF | TGTGCCAGCAGGGAGGGACTAGCGGGTTCCTACGAGCAGTACTTC
few | TRBJ2-7 | TRBV10-3 | NA | CAIGPGTYEQYF | TGTGCCATCGGTCCCGGGACCTACGAGCAGTACTTC
NA | TRBJ2-2 | TRBV5-8 | TRBD2 | CASSLRLAGAGELFF | TGTGCCAGCAGTTTGAGACTAGCGGGAGCCGGGGAGCTGTTTTTT
NA | TRBJ2-3 | TRBV30 | NA | CAWRGRGEGDTQYF | TGTGCCTGGCGGGGCAGGGGAGAAGGGGATACGCAGTATTTT
NA | TRBJ2-7 | TRBV9 | NA | CASSATLAGEQYF | TGTGCCAGCAGCGCAACACTAGCAGGGGAGCAGTACTTC
NA | TRBJ2-7 | TRBV19 | NA | CASSIAGPREQYF | TGTGCCAGTAGTATTGCGGGACCCCGCGAGCAGTACTTC
NA | TRBJ2-2 | TRBV3-1/TRBV3-2 | NA | CASSQENTGELFF | TGTGCCAGCAGCCAGGAAAACACCGGGGAGCTGTTTTTT
once | TRBJ1-6 | TRBV6-2/TRBV6-3 | TRBD1 | CASSYNRGSYNSPLHF | TGTGCCAGCAGTTATAACAGGGGATCCTATAATTCACCCCTCCACTTT
NA | TRBJ2-5 | TRBV28 | TRBD1 | CASSSAGTGRETQYF | TGTGCCAGCAGTTCAGCCGGGACAGGGCGGGAGACCCAGTACTTC
NA | TRBJ2-5 | TRBV7-2 | TRBD2 | CASSPIGGAGGKIDF | TGTGCCAGCAGTCCAATCGGGGGGGCCGGAGGCAAGATAGACTTC
NA | TRBJ1-2 | TRBV4-1 | NA | CASSQAYGYTF | TGCGCCAGCAGCCAGGCCTATGGCTACACCTTC
NA | TRBJ2-7 | TRBV19 | NA | CASSIGGNYPYEQYF | TGTGCCAGTAGTATTGGGGGGAATTACCCCTACGAGCAGTACTTC
NA | TRBJ2-5 | TRBV18 | NA | CASSLLTDIQETQYF | TGTGCCAGCTCACTTCTGACAGACATACAAGAGACCCAGTACTTC
NA | TRBJ2-2 | TRBV9 | NA | CASSKTAGGRKLNTGELFF | TGTGCCAGCAGCAAAACGGCTGGGGGGAGGAAGCTGAACACCGGGGAGCTGTTTTTT
once | TRBJ2-1 | TRBV27 | NA | CASSSSRTTKVNEQFF | TGTGCCAGCAGTTCATCGAGGACGACGAAAGTGAATGAGCAGTTCTTC
NA | TRBJ1-3 | TRBV21-1 | NA | CASRRGFCGNTIYF | TGTGCCAGCAGGAGAGGTTTTTGCGGAAACACCATATATTTT
NA | TRBJ1-1 | TRBV12-3/TRBV12-4 | NA | CASSYRGWAFF | TGTGCCAGCAGCTACCGGGGGTGGGCTTTCTTT
few | TRBJ2-7 | TRBV7-9 | TRBD1 | CASSSAKTRGQGAIHEQYF | TGTGCCAGCAGCTCTGCTAAAACTCGGGGACAGGGGGCGATCCACGAGCAGTACTTC
NA | TRBJ2-1 | TRBV28 | NA | CASSLPSRTPYNEQFF | TGTGCCAGCAGTCTACCTTCTAGGACGCCCTACAATGAGCAGTTCTTC
NA | TRBJ1-5 | TRBV29-1 | NA | CSVGGRDSNQPQHF | TGCAGCGTTGGTGGAAGGGATAGCAATCAGCCCCAGCATTTT
NA | TRBJ1-2 | TRBV6-5 | NA | CASWRPLIREGGYTF | TGTGCCAGCTGGAGGCCCCTGATAAGGGAGGGAGGCTACACCTTC
NA | TRBJ2-5 | TRBV28 | NA | CASSWTQETQYF | TGTGCCAGCAGTTGGACGCAAGAGACCCAGTACTTC
NA | TRBJ2-2 | TRBV18 | TRBD2 | CASSPLTSGNTGELFF | TGTGCCAGCTCACCGTTGACTAGCGGGAACACCGGGGAGCTGTTTTTT
NA | TRBJ2-5 | TRBV6-5 | TRBD1 | CASSQTGGVRETQYF | TGTGCCAGCAGCCAGACAGGGGGAGTCAGGGAGACCCAGTACTTC
NA | TRBJ2-5 | TRBV11-2 | NA | CASSLVSETQYF | TGTGCCAGCAGCTTAGTGTCCGAGACCCAGTACTTC
NA | TRBJ1-6 | TRBV10-3 | NA | CAISDQGGSSPLHF | TGTGCCATCAGTGACCAGGGTGGCTCTTCACCCCTCCACTTT
few | TRBJ2-7 | TRBV2 | NA | CASRDEGSGLREQYF | TGTGCCAGCAGGGACGAGGGATCAGGGCTGCGCGAGCAGTACTTC
NA | TRBJ2-7 | TRBV11-2 | TRBD1 | CASSGPGQGVYYF | TGTGCCAGCAGCGGACCGGGACAGGGGGTGTATTACTTC
NA | TRBJ2-3 | TRBV11-2 | TRBD2 | CASSRTSGYTDTQYF | TGTGCCAGCAGCAGGACTAGCGGGTACACAGATACGCAGTATTTT
NA | TRBJ1-6 | TRBV28 | TRBD1 | CATDPGDRGYSPLHF | TGTGCCACCGACCCTGGGGACAGGGGTTATTCACCCCTCCACTTT
NA | TRBJ2-5 | TRBV10-1 | NA | CASSGLAGETQYF | TGCGCCAGCAGTGGTCTAGCTGGTGAGACCCAGTACTTC
NA | TRBJ2-1 | TRBV28 | NA | CASTGTNPYNEQFF | TGTGCCAGCACGGGTACTAATCCCTACAATGAGCAGTTCTTC